This T cell receptor (beta chain) came from a study of blood T cell repertoires in COVID-19. Looking at the study overall: Material from acute and convalescent COVID-19 was sourced from the United States, Italy and Spain. The cDNA or gDNA used as material had been derived from T cells, B-cell-depleted T cells, or PBMCs.

TCRdb's copy holds only in-frame clones and misses some; the assay was immunoSEQ multiplex PCR. The repertoire has about 230,000 clones, roughly 91% of them found once; the top ten carry 3.5% to 4%. This clone has only one observation. The V and J ends lost 4 bases and 0 bases respectively, with 19 bases between them. This CDR3 contains 18 residues. CDR1 is LGHDT and CDR2 is YNNKEL in the germline V gene (reference sequence). Sequenced input: PBMCs or T cells enriched from blood (not recorded which). This sequence was found in a woman aged 25 to 39 with acute COVID-19. This chain links TRBV3-1 (or the pseudogene TRBV3-2) with TRBJ2-1; maybe TRBD2 (6 bases). The CDR3 spells CASSPKEGRGLSYNEQFF. In DNA form, the CDR3 reads TGTGCCAGCAGCCCCAAGGAGGGGAGAGGACTCTCCTACAATGAGCAGTTCTTC.